One and the same sample provided the 6 T cell receptor beta chains below, sequenced in a study of neoadjuvant anti-PD-1 for oral cavity cancer listed by TCRdb under 2021. The library relied on the immunoSEQ multiplex PCR assay. TCRdb took over this immuneACCESS table, retaining in-frame rearrangements with V and J assigned. Such tables are incomplete; in checked studies, under half of the missing clones stem from an unresolved V gene, and the remainder is unexplained. For this sample there are some 20,000 clones; roughly 72% appear just once. Together, the top ten hold over 2.5% of the sample. The intended sense of this specimen's time point label: before neoadjuvant nivolumab. The source was PBMCs, collected before nivolumab (anti-PD-1) treatment. Source of these receptors: a person between 40 and 79 years old with oral cavity squamous cell carcinoma.

The CDR3 sequence: CAWQSTRYYEQYF. DNA of the CDR3: TGTGCCTGGCAGTCCACTAGGTACTACGAGCAGTACTTC. The chain is built from TRBV30 and TRBJ2-7, with D possibly being TRBD2 (5 bases). V was cut by 5 bases and J by 3 bases, with 14 bases left in between. In germline, CDR1 is GTSNPN, CDR2 SVGIG (reference sequence). The CDR3 covers 13 residues.

The sample holds one count of this clone. This chain connects TRBV29-1 to TRBJ2-7, with 7 bases lining up with TRBD2. CDR3 length: 13 residues. Germline lookup yields CDR1 SQVTM and CDR2 ANQGSEA. With V trimmed by 1 base and J by 5 bases, 5 bases remained unmatched. CDR3 residues: CSVEGGRTHEQYF. The DNA of the CDR3 is TGCAGCGTTGAAGGCGGGAGAACCCACGAGCAGTACTTC.

V gene TRBV6-5 combines with J gene TRBJ2-3; 7 bases align to TRBD2. The ends lost 6 bases at V and 1 base at J; junction bases unmatched: 4. CDR1 and CDR2 (germline): MNHEY, SVGAGI. The CDR3 contains 14 residues. The CDR3 DNA reads as TGTGCCAGCAGATCCGGACTAGGCACAGATACGCAGTATTTT. This translates into CASRSGLGTDTQYF.

The V and J genes are TRBV5-4 and TRBJ1-3; a possible D gene is TRBD1 (5 bases). Looked up from germline, CDR1 is SGHNT and CDR2 is YYREEE (reference sequence). The CDR3 is 16 amino acids. V dropped 4 bases and J dropped 3 bases, with 17 bases sitting between them. The CDR3 coding sequence is TGTGCCAGCAGCGTGGGGGGAAGGTCCTTTGGAAACACCATATATTTT. Its translation: CASSVGGRSFGNTIYF.

As DNA, the CDR3 is TGTGCCAGCAGCTCTTTACAGGCCCCCTACGAGCAGTACTTC. Translated: CASSSLQAPYEQYF. This chain uses TRBV11-3 with TRBJ2-7, with TRBD1 as a possible D gene (5 bases). This CDR3 has 14 residues. Per the germline V gene, CDR1 is SGHNT and CDR2 is YENEEA. V dropped 4 bases and J dropped 2 bases, with 12 bases sitting between them.

CDR3 nucleotide sequence: TGCGCCAGCAGCTTGACCGCGGGAGGGGGGTACAATGAGCAGTTCTTC. It is translated as CASSLTAGGGYNEQFF. The chain carries TRBV5-1 and TRBJ2-1, with TRBD2 identical over 9 bases. Germline V lookup: CDR1 SGHRS, CDR2 YFSETQ. V was pared by 1 base and J by 4 bases, with 6 bases of the junction left unmatched. The CDR3 spans 16 residues.